This record concerns one T cell receptor beta chain sequence. Its cognate antigen has yet to be identified. Base qualities are not provided; no much larger clone lies one nucleotide away. The CDR3 holds 14 amino acids from the cysteine to the phenylalanine. Left in the record is the CDR3 DNA by itself, 42 bases read in frame from the first base. From V the trimming removes 7 bases and from J it removes 2 bases, while the gene matches leave 5 bases of the junction unaccounted for. The germline V gene (reference sequence) supplies CDR1 SGHNT and CDR2 YYREEE. Libraries were prepared through the immunoSEQ multiplex PCR assay. As stored in TCRdb, this immuneACCESS dataset retains in-frame rearrangements with V and J assigned. A fraction of the clones does not appear; measured against another copy, unresolved V genes explain less than half of the discrepancy, and the remainder lacks a known reason. This sample is represented by tens of thousands of clones; roughly 90% of them were singletons. The ten largest clones add up to approximately 1.4% of the sample.

This sample is part of a study of T cell changes during pregnancy in multiple sclerosis (dated by TCRdb to the late 2010s). Some background on the complete study: Changes in the T cell repertoire over the course of pregnancy were examined in this study in women with multiple sclerosis.

The sequence joins TRBV5-4 to TRBJ2-2, with 7 middle bases fitting TRBD1. The receptor's source is a female donor with multiple sclerosis, enrolled in a pregnancy study. The sample here was peripheral blood, taken in the third trimester of pregnancy. The bases are TGTGCCAGCCACCACAGGGGTAACACCGGGGAGCTGTTTTTT. This yields the protein CASHHRGNTGELFF.